The 32 T cell receptor beta chains below come from one sample, sequenced in a study of beta chain features in type 1 diabetes. Study observations and caveats: Shortening of TCRB CDR3s, moderate but significant, appeared in all four CD4+ subsets of Type 1 diabetes patients.

These receptors' targets are unknown. Sequenced material consisted of expressed TCRB transcripts (all of the isolated RNA was reverse transcribed). Profiling relied on immunoSEQ multiplex PCR, and the TCRdb table lists in-frame clones only, not all of them. This sample yields hundreds of thousands of clones, of which roughly an eighth are seen a single time; around 0.04% belongs to the top ten. Sequencing was done on a sample of naive CD4+ T cells from blood. The receptors stem from a man aged 18 to 30 with type 1 diabetes.

The chain couples TRBV6-5 to TRBJ1-4; D not resolved. The CDR3 is 14 amino acids. Trimming removed 4 bases at V and 4 bases at J, with 10 bases between. Germline loops: CDR1 MNHEY, CDR2 SVGAGI. The CDR3 DNA sequence: TGTGCCAGCAGTTTGGTCAGTTTTAATGAAAAACTGTTTTTT. Encoded protein: CASSLVSFNEKLFF.

V usage is TRBV20-1 and J usage is TRBJ2-1; D unclear. V lost 3 bases and J 8 bases, leaving 5 bases between the germline ends. This CDR3 has 10 amino acids. Germline CDR1 and CDR2: DFQATT and SNEGSKA (reference sequence). CDR3 DNA: TGCAGTGCTAGTGGTTATGAGCAGTTCTTC. The encoded protein is CSASGYEQFF.

The J gene is TRBJ2-1, the V gene TRBV13; D gene uncertain. CDR1 PRHDT and CDR2 FYEKMQ come from the germline V gene (reference sequence). This CDR3 spans 15 amino acids. Trimming pared 5 bases from V and 4 bases from J, leaving 15 bases between. Here the CDR3 DNA reads TGTGCCAGCAGCCCCGGCAGGTCATCTTACAATGAGCAGTTCTTC. Translated: CASSPGRSSYNEQFF.

This clone occurred a few times. V gene TRBV5-1 combines with J gene TRBJ1-3; D remains unclear. This CDR3 is built from 12 residues. Germline assignment: CDR1 SGHRS and CDR2 YFSETQ. V lost 4 bases, J lost 3 bases, and 5 bases lay in between. The CDR3 DNA reads TGCGCCAGCAGCGACGATGGAAACACCATATATTTT. Translation: CASSDDGNTIYF.

The gene calls are TRBV25-1 and TRBJ2-7; no clear D. The length of the CDR3 is 15 residues. The V gene's germline CDR1 is MGHDK and CDR2 SYGVNS. V was pared by 1 base and J by 0 bases, with 10 bases between. For the CDR3, the DNA is TGTGCCAGCAGTGAATCTGGGGTGGGCTCCTACGAGCAGTACTTC. Translating it yields CASSESGVGSYEQYF.

The V gene is TRBV30, the J gene TRBJ1-1, with a possible D match to TRBD1 (5 bases). The CDR3 has 13 amino acids. V lost 5 bases, J lost 4 bases, and 14 bases lay in between. Germline-derived CDR1 and CDR2 are GTSNPN and SVGIG (reference sequence). CDR3 sequence (DNA): TGTGCCTGGGCCGGGACTGTCGGCACTGAAGCTTTCTTT. Amino acids: CAWAGTVGTEAFF.

The chain couples TRBV11-2 to TRBJ2-5; D remains ambiguous. The germline CDR1 and CDR2 sequences are SGHAT and FQNNGV. The V gene lost 8 bases and the J gene lost 7 bases, with 17 bases spanning the gap. The CDR3 totals 13 residues. CDR3 sequence: CASAPGAPGTQYF. The CDR3 bases are TGTGCCAGCGCCCCGGGCGCCCCGGGGACCCAGTACTTC.

The V call is TRBV7-9, the J call TRBJ2-7; 11 positions match TRBD2. The CDR3 is made up of 17 amino acids. Germline V gene lookup returns CDR1 SEHNR and CDR2 FQNEAQ (reference sequence). Trimming cost V 5 bases and J 3 bases; bases outside gene matches: 12. In DNA form, the CDR3 reads TGTGCCAGCAGCCTAGGGACTAGCGGATTTTACAACTACGAGCAGTACTTC. Protein sequence: CASSLGTSGFYNYEQYF.

The chain recombines TRBV9 with TRBJ2-7; D unclear. Germline-derived CDR1 and CDR2 are SGDLS and YYNGEE. The CDR3 is 14 residues long. Trimming pared 0 bases from V and 0 bases from J, leaving 7 bases between. The CDR3 coding sequence is TGTGCCAGCAGCGTAGGGTTGAGCTCCTACGAGCAGTACTTC. Translation gives CASSVGLSSYEQYF.

V is TRBV28 and J is TRBJ2-7, with TRBD1 as a possible D gene (6 bases). CDR1 and CDR2 from the germline V gene are MDHEN and SYDVKM. The CDR3 is 14 residues long. Between the trimmed V and J ends, which lost 6 bases and 6 bases, there was a span of 18 bases. The CDR3 DNA is TGTGCCAGCAGACTACAGGGCAGGTCTGGCGAGCAGTACTTC. Protein: CASRLQGRSGEQYF. The whole variable domain, filled in from reference TRBV28 and TRBJ2-7, reads DVKVTQSSRYLVKRTGEKVFLECVQDMDHENMFWYRQDPGLGLRLIYFSYDVKMKEKGDIPEGYSVSREKKERFSLILESASTNQTSMYLCASRLQGRSGEQYFGPGTRLTVT.

The chain carries TRBV25-1 and TRBJ1-3; D perhaps matches TRBD1 (6 bases). V was pared by 4 bases and J by 2 bases, with 15 bases between. This CDR3 spans 16 amino acids. CDR1 is MGHDK and CDR2 is SYGVNS in the germline V gene. CDR3 sequence (DNA): TGTGCCAGCAGTGTTCGTGACAGGAGAACTGGAAACACCATATATTTT. Its protein product is CASSVRDRRTGNTIYF.

This clone has a handful of counts. The chain joins TRBV2 to TRBJ2-3; 11 bases match TRBD1. With 8 bases clipped from V and 3 bases from J, the junction kept 13 bases outside the gene matches. This CDR3 has 17 residues. Germline V gene data show CDR1 as SNHLY and CDR2 as FYNNEI. Here the CDR3 reads CASESNMGQGETDTQYF. The CDR3 DNA sequence: TGTGCCAGCGAGAGTAATATGGGACAGGGGGAGACAGATACGCAGTATTTT.

This clone was recorded a few times. This chain uses TRBV4-2 with TRBJ1-1; 9 bases align to TRBD1. The CDR3 is made up of 16 amino acids. The V gene end was trimmed by 4 bases and the J gene end by 1 base; junction bases not matched to a gene: 7. Germline loops: CDR1 LGHNA, CDR2 YNFKEQ. The CDR3 nucleotides are TGTGCCAGCAGCCCCGGACAGGGGCCACAGAACACTGAAGCTTTCTTT. It encodes CASSPGQGPQNTEAFF.

The chain is built from TRBV15 and TRBJ2-1; 11 positions match TRBD2. V shed 4 bases and J 4 bases; nucleotides not matched to a gene: 6. The CDR3 has 16 amino acids. Germline CDR1 is LNHNV and CDR2 is YYDKDF (reference sequence). CDR3 amino acids: CATSTPGTSGYNEQFF. The CDR3 coding sequence is TGTGCCACCAGCACCCCCGGGACTAGCGGTTACAATGAGCAGTTCTTC.

This chain uses TRBV9 with TRBJ2-2; D possibly corresponds to TRBD1 (6 bases). The CDR3 has 16 residues. The V and J ends lost 0 bases and 6 bases respectively, with 15 bases between them. Germline CDR1 reads SGDLS; CDR2 reads YYNGEE. The CDR3 here is CASSVDVRGSAGELFF. The CDR3 region has the DNA TGTGCCAGCAGCGTAGATGTCAGGGGAAGCGCCGGGGAGCTGTTTTTT. The full variable domain, in which reference TRBV9 and TRBJ2-2 provide the parts outside the CDR3, is DSGVTQTPKHLITATGQRVTLRCSPRSGDLSVYWYQQSLDQGLQFLIQYYNGEERAKGNILERFSAQQFPDLHSELNLSSLELGDSALYFCASSVDVRGSAGELFFGEGSRLTVL.

This chain joins TRBV30 and TRBJ2-5, with 7 positions matching TRBD2. The CDR3 is 14 amino acids. V was pared by 4 bases and J by 7 bases, with 12 bases of the junction left unmatched. Per germline, CDR1 GTSNPN and CDR2 SVGIG (reference sequence). CDR3 protein: CAWNPKRPGGTQYF. The CDR3, as DNA: TGTGCCTGGAACCCCAAGCGCCCGGGAGGGACCCAGTACTTC. The full variable domain, its missing parts supplied by reference TRBV30 and TRBJ2-5, is SQTIHQWPATLVQPVGSPLSLECTVEGTSNPNLYWYRQAAGRGLQLLFYSVGIGQISSEVPQNLSASRPQDRQFILSSKKLLLSDSGFYLCAWNPKRPGGTQYFGPGTRLLVL.

The J gene is TRBJ1-1, the V gene TRBV7-9; D is perhaps TRBD1 (5 bases). The germline gives CDR1 SEHNR, CDR2 FQNEAQ (reference sequence). The CDR3 loop spans 13 amino acids. V gave up 5 bases and J gave up 3 bases, with 10 bases separating them. The CDR3 region has the DNA TGTGCCAGCAGCACCCGGGACTACACTGAAGCTTTCTTT. It translates to CASSTRDYTEAFF.

The V and J genes are TRBV15 and TRBJ2-1; D possibly matches TRBD1 or TRBD2 (5 bases each). Germline values: CDR1 LNHNV, CDR2 YYDKDF (reference sequence). The V gene lost 1 base and the J gene lost 1 base, with 17 bases spanning the gap. The CDR3 length is 18 residues. The CDR3 region has the DNA TGTGCCACCAGCAGAGTCGACGGGACCTCCCGGTCCTACAATGAGCAGTTCTTC. This gives the protein CATSRVDGTSRSYNEQFF.

The V call is TRBV9, the J call TRBJ2-1; no reliable D call. Germline CDR1 SGDLS, CDR2 YYNGEE. The CDR3 is 13 residues long. The V gene lost 3 bases and the J gene lost 5 bases, with 9 bases spanning the gap. CDR3 region: CASSASWHNEQFF. The CDR3 DNA is TGTGCCAGCAGCGCCTCTTGGCACAATGAGCAGTTCTTC.

This clone has more than one count but fewer than ten. The chain joins TRBV19 to TRBJ2-7; 8 positions agree with TRBD2. Germline trimming cut 1 base from V and 3 bases from J; bases unmatched to any gene: 2. Germline CDR1 reads LNHDA; CDR2 reads SQIVND (reference sequence). The CDR3 totals 14 residues. The CDR3 nucleotides are TGTGCCAGTAGTATAGCCAGCGGGAGCTACGAGCAGTACTTC. Translating gives CASSIASGSYEQYF.

The chain joins TRBV5-6 to TRBJ2-3; 10 nucleotides match TRBD1. The CDR3 is made up of 14 amino acids. The trim removed 4 bases at V and 5 bases at J, leaving 4 bases unmatched. The germline V gene has CDR1 SGHDT and CDR2 YYEEEE. The CDR3 nucleotides are TGTGCCAGCAGCGATCGGACAGGGGGAGATACGCAGTATTTT. It encodes CASSDRTGGDTQYF.

This clone was recorded a few times. V usage is TRBV14 and J usage is TRBJ1-2, with 7 bases lining up with TRBD1. In germline, CDR1 is SGHDN, CDR2 FVKESK. J was trimmed by 3 bases and V by 4 bases; bases with no gene match: 5. The CDR3 is made up of 14 amino acids. CDR3 sequence reads: CASSPTQGYYGYTF. CDR3 coding DNA: TGTGCCAGCAGCCCAACACAGGGGTACTATGGCTACACCTTC. The full variable domain, completed using reference TRBV14 and TRBJ1-2, is EAGVTQFPSHSVIEKGQTVTLRCDPISGHDNLYWYRRVMGKEIKFLLHFVKESKQDESGMPNNRFLAERTGGTYSTLKVQPAELEDSGVYFCASSPTQGYYGYTFGSGTRLTVV.

This clone occurred a few times. The genes are TRBV7-2 and TRBJ2-5, with D perhaps matching TRBD2 (5 bases). Looked up from germline, CDR1 is SGHTA and CDR2 is FQGNSA. The V and J ends lost 1 base and 5 bases respectively, with 11 bases between them. The CDR3 has 14 residues. The CDR3 reads CASSLDAGAETQYF. CDR3 coding DNA: TGTGCCAGCAGCTTAGATGCGGGCGCCGAGACCCAGTACTTC.

The chain joins TRBV5-1 to TRBJ2-7; 7 nucleotides match TRBD1. The length of the CDR3 is 12 residues. Germline CDR1 SGHRS, CDR2 YFSETQ. V lost 0 bases and J lost 11; bases outside the gene matches: 5. The CDR3 sequence: CASSLDRGMEYF. Here the CDR3 DNA reads TGCGCCAGCAGCTTGGACAGGGGAATGGAGTACTTC.

The chain employs TRBV9 and TRBJ2-2; no definite D call. This CDR3 has 11 amino acids. Germline CDR1 reads SGDLS; CDR2 reads YYNGEE. The V end lost 6 bases, the J end lost 5 bases, and 5 bases lay between the germline ends. The CDR3 loop reads CASTRTGELFF. Written as DNA, the CDR3 is TGTGCCAGCACAAGGACCGGGGAGCTGTTTTTT.

This clone was detected only a few times. This chain connects TRBV28 to TRBJ2-7; D remains ambiguous. Deletions cut 6 bases from V and 2 bases from J, with 5 bases between. CDR1 and CDR2 from the germline V gene are MDHEN and SYDVKM. The CDR3 sequence is 11 residues long. The CDR3 nucleotides are TGTGCCAGCAGCACCGCCTACGAGCAGTACTTC. It codes for CASSTAYEQYF.

The V call is TRBV30, the J call TRBJ2-2; no firm D call. Deletions cut 2 bases from V and 1 base from J, with 5 bases between. Germline V gives CDR1 GTSNPN, CDR2 SVGIG (reference sequence). This CDR3 contains 13 residues. The CDR3 nucleotides read TGTGCCTGGAGTCCAGAGAACACCGGGGAGCTGTTTTTT. It specifies CAWSPENTGELFF.

This clone has only a few counts. The V gene is TRBV6-5, the J gene TRBJ2-6; D remains unclear. Trimming took off 5 bases at V and 4 bases at J, with 9 bases between the two ends. This CDR3 is 14 amino acids long. CDR1 is MNHEY and CDR2 is SVGAGI in the germline V gene. CDR3 in DNA: TGTGCCAGCAGTCGCCCCGCGGGGGCCAACGTCCTGACTTTC. It codes for CASSRPAGANVLTF.

This clone was counted between two and nine times. The chain uses TRBV4-2 and TRBJ2-7; TRBD1 agrees at 8 bases. Trimming at V came to 0 bases and at J to 4 bases, leaving 5 bases not matched to a gene. The V gene's germline CDR1 is LGHNA and CDR2 YNFKEQ. The CDR3 has 15 amino acids. The CDR3, as DNA: TGTGCCAGCAGCCAAGATCGAGACAGGGGATACGAGCAGTACTTC. Its translation is CASSQDRDRGYEQYF.

This clone showed up just a few times. The V gene is TRBV5-6, the J gene TRBJ2-5; possible D gene TRBD1, 6 bases. The CDR3 is made up of 13 amino acids. The germline V gene encodes CDR1 SGHDT and CDR2 YYEEEE. The V end was cut by 9 bases, the J end by 5 bases, with 17 bases between. CDR3 in DNA: TGTGCCACCCAAGGGGGTGTTGCGGAGACCCAGTACTTC. Protein sequence: CATQGGVAETQYF.

V is TRBV28 and J is TRBJ2-1; 9 bases map to TRBD1. Unmatched junction bases numbered 8, after V lost 5 bases and J lost 6 bases. The CDR3 is 15 residues long. Germline CDR1 MDHEN, CDR2 SYDVKM. The CDR3 nucleotides read TGTGCCAGCAGTCGGGGGGACAGGGATCGCAATGAGCAGTTCTTC. Its translation is CASSRGDRDRNEQFF.

The chain employs TRBV7-9 and TRBJ2-2, with 7 bases lining up with TRBD1. Trimming removed 3 bases from V and 0 bases from J; junction bases left unmatched: 7. Germline V CDR1 and CDR2: SEHNR, FQNEAQ (reference sequence). The CDR3 loop spans 17 amino acids. The CDR3 spells CASSFSGQNANTGELFF. CDR3 DNA: TGTGCCAGCAGCTTTTCGGGACAGAACGCGAACACCGGGGAGCTGTTTTTT.